This TCR beta chain was identified in a study of identifying expanded T cells in peripheral blood. Germline assignment: CDR1 SGDLS and CDR2 YYNGEE. This CDR3 spans 15 amino acids. V was clipped by 3 bases and J by 4 bases; unmatched bases: 9. Comments on this clone: The same CDR3 arises from other DNA sequences in this sample as well.

Profiling relied on immunoSEQ multiplex PCR, and the TCRdb table lists in-frame clones only, not all of them. The table has about 82,000 clones, roughly 89% seen once. This chain uses TRBV9 with TRBJ1-2; 7 bases line up with TRBD1. The source of this sequence is a person between 18 and 69 years old in good health. Sequences were obtained from blood. The CDR3 protein is CASSAGTAPTYGYTF. CDR3 bases: TGTGCCAGCAGCGCTGGGACAGCACCGACCTATGGCTACACCTTC.